The 30 T cell receptor beta chains below were found in one sample sequenced in a study of T cells in tuberculosis (dated by TCRdb to the late 2010s). The receptor library was made with the immunoSEQ multiplex PCR assay. Drawn from immuneACCESS, this table holds only the in-frame rearrangements with V and J called that TCRdb kept. Clones are partly lost; checked studies trace under half to an unresolved V gene and leave the rest unexplained. The sample table holds 28,000 or so clones, of which about 90% were seen once. The top ten clonotypes cover 5.5% to 7.5% of the sample. Sequenced input: PBMCs. The source is a donor aged 10-29 years with latent tuberculosis or without tuberculosis infection.

The chain couples TRBV7-9 to TRBJ2-3; D is unclear. CDR1 SEHNR and CDR2 FQNEAQ come from the germline V gene (reference sequence). The CDR3 covers 14 residues. V was pared by 5 bases and J by 4 bases, with 13 bases between. CDR3 loop: CASSIPSSADTQYF. CDR3 sequence (DNA): TGTGCCAGCAGCATCCCCTCCTCGGCAGATACGCAGTATTTT.

The V and J genes are TRBV5-1 and TRBJ2-5; 9 nucleotides agree with TRBD1. There are 14 residues in the CDR3. The ends lost 4 bases at V and 2 bases at J; junction bases unmatched: 3. Per germline, CDR1 SGHRS and CDR2 YFSETQ. CDR3 nucleotide sequence: TGCGCCAGCAGCCGGGACAGGGAACAAGAGACCCAGTACTTC. Translated: CASSRDREQETQYF.

The chain links TRBV14 to TRBJ2-2; 11 bases agree with TRBD2. The CDR3 has 15 amino acids. Germline-derived CDR1 and CDR2 are SGHDN and FVKESK. The ends lost 5 bases at V and 5 bases at J; junction bases unmatched: 4. For the CDR3, the DNA is TGTGCCAGCAGCTCGACTAGCGGGGCTACCGGGGAGCTGTTTTTT. It yields the protein CASSSTSGATGELFF.

J is TRBJ2-5 and V is TRBV27; possibly TRBD2 for D (6 bases). The CDR3 length is 14 residues. CDR1 is MNHEY, CDR2 SMNVEV, per germline (reference sequence). Deletions cut 3 bases from V and 9 bases from J, with 17 bases between. CDR3 DNA: TGTGCCAGCAGTTTTACGGGAGCCCCATTTGCCCAGTACTTC. This translates into CASSFTGAPFAQYF.

The chain combines TRBV2 with TRBJ2-3; possibly TRBD2 for D (6 bases). Germline assignment: CDR1 SNHLY and CDR2 FYNNEI. This CDR3 spans 15 amino acids. Trimming took 6 bases from V and 0 from J, leaving 13 bases between them. The CDR3 nucleotides are TGTGCCAGCAGCGTAGGTAGCGGAAGCACAGATACGCAGTATTTT. Its translation is CASSVGSGSTDTQYF.

The rearrangement uses TRBV5-3 and TRBJ2-5; 16 bases are shared with TRBD2. TRBV5-3 is marked as an open reading frame, function uncertain. The CDR3 is 17 amino acids. Trimming cost V 4 bases and J 4 bases; bases outside gene matches: 7. CDR3 sequence: CARSPGLAGGQTETQYF. CDR3 bases: TGTGCCAGAAGCCCGGGACTAGCGGGGGGGCAAACAGAGACCCAGTACTTC.

The V gene is TRBV27, the J gene TRBJ2-1; 10 nucleotides match TRBD1. Trimming cost V 2 bases and J 5 bases; bases outside gene matches: 6. From germline, CDR1 is MNHEY and CDR2 SMNVEV (reference sequence). The CDR3 totals 16 residues. The CDR3 sequence: CASSLAGTGVDNEQFF. In DNA form, the CDR3 reads TGTGCCAGCAGTTTAGCCGGGACAGGGGTGGACAATGAGCAGTTCTTC.

The chain carries TRBV4-3 and TRBJ1-2, with TRBD1 matching 9 bases. Germline CDR1 LGHNA, CDR2 YSLEER. The trim removed 4 bases at V and 4 bases at J, leaving 7 bases unmatched. The CDR3 contains 15 residues. CDR3 residues: CASSREVGQGYGYTF. CDR3 nucleotides: TGCGCCAGCAGCCGCGAGGTGGGACAGGGCTATGGCTACACCTTC.

CDR3: CASSLRRGLPGNTIYF. The CDR3 coding sequence is TGTGCCAGCAGTTTAAGGCGGGGGCTACCTGGAAACACCATATATTTT. The chain carries TRBV27 and TRBJ1-3; D perhaps matches TRBD1 (6 bases). The germline CDR1 and CDR2 sequences are MNHEY and SMNVEV (reference sequence). V was shortened by 2 bases and J by 2 bases, with 13 bases between the two germline ends. This CDR3 has 16 amino acids.

V and J are TRBV7-9 and TRBJ2-3; 7 bases line up with TRBD2. Germline trimming cut 5 bases from V and 3 bases from J; bases unmatched to any gene: 11. CDR1 and CDR2 from the germline V gene are SEHNR and FQNEAQ (reference sequence). The CDR3 runs 16 residues. The CDR3 loop is CASSQRDGGGTDTQYF. The CDR3 DNA sequence: TGTGCCAGCAGCCAAAGGGATGGCGGGGGTACAGATACGCAGTATTTT.

V gene TRBV7-9 combines with J gene TRBJ2-3; 7 bases fit TRBD1. V shed 7 bases and J 1 base; nucleotides not matched to a gene: 2. Germline CDR1 is SEHNR and CDR2 is FQNEAQ (reference sequence). The CDR3 consists of 13 residues. The CDR3 loop reads CASTQGGTDTQYF. CDR3 nucleotide sequence: TGTGCCAGCACCCAGGGGGGCACAGATACGCAGTATTTT.

This clone was seen a handful of times. The V gene is TRBV28, the J gene TRBJ2-7, with TRBD2 matching 8 bases. V lost 6 bases, J lost 9 bases, and 16 bases stayed unmatched. The length of the CDR3 is 15 residues. CDR1 MDHEN and CDR2 SYDVKM come from the germline V gene. The CDR3: CASRRLLRGDKAQYF. In DNA, the CDR3 is TGTGCCAGCAGGCGCCTTTTGCGGGGGGATAAAGCGCAGTACTTC. Complete variable domain (other parts from reference TRBV28 and TRBJ2-7): DVKVTQSSRYLVKRTGEKVFLECVQDMDHENMFWYRQDPGLGLRLIYFSYDVKMKEKGDIPEGYSVSREKKERFSLILESASTNQTSMYLCASRRLLRGDKAQYFGPGTRLTVT.

This clone has only a few counts. The gene calls are TRBV28 and TRBJ1-1; D not resolved. V lost 0 bases and J 3 bases, leaving 14 bases between the germline ends. The CDR3 is made up of 16 amino acids. Per the germline V gene, CDR1 is MDHEN and CDR2 is SYDVKM. The CDR3 loop reads CASSLWITSRDTEAFF. In nucleotides, the CDR3 is TGTGCCAGCAGTTTATGGATCACCTCACGGGACACTGAAGCTTTCTTT.

V usage is TRBV4-2 and J usage is TRBJ1-2, with 7 nucleotides matching TRBD1. V dropped 0 bases and J dropped 5; count of bases not matched to a gene: 6. CDR1 is LGHNA, CDR2 YNFKEQ, per germline. This CDR3 region has 15 residues. CDR3 in DNA: TGTGCCAGCAGCCAAGATCTGGTACAGGGGTATGGCTACACCTTC. It codes for CASSQDLVQGYGYTF.

This clone was seen more than once but under ten times. The J gene is TRBJ2-7, the V gene TRBV12-5; 7 bases fit TRBD2. The CDR3 loop spans 16 amino acids. V lost 0 bases and J lost 0; bases outside the gene matches: 5. Looked up from germline, CDR1 is LGHNT and CDR2 is FRNRAP. The chain's CDR3 is CASGLVNGGISYEQYF. Here the CDR3 DNA reads TGTGCTAGTGGTTTGGTTAACGGGGGGATCTCCTACGAGCAGTACTTC.

This chain links TRBV28 with TRBJ2-6; D ambiguous. The CDR3 is 16 residues long. V lost 4 bases, J lost 0 bases, and 10 bases lay in between. Looked up from germline, CDR1 is MDHEN and CDR2 is SYDVKM. CDR3 sequence: CASSSQTLSGANVLTF. The DNA for the CDR3 is TGTGCCAGCAGTTCACAGACGCTCTCTGGGGCCAACGTCCTGACTTTC.

Only a few counts were recorded for this clone. This rearrangement joins TRBV13 to TRBJ2-7; the match to TRBD1 covers 7 bases. The germline V gene encodes CDR1 PRHDT and CDR2 FYEKMQ (reference sequence). V lost 5 bases, J lost 10 bases, and 8 bases stayed unmatched. The CDR3 sequence is 12 residues long. DNA for the CDR3: TGTGCCAGCAGCAACTTCGGACAGGCCCAGTACTTC. This translates into CASSNFGQAQYF.

The chain is built from TRBV15 and TRBJ2-1, with TRBD2 as a possible D gene (6 bases). CDR1 LNHNV and CDR2 YYDKDF come from the germline V gene (reference sequence). Trimming cost V 1 base and J 1 base, with 20 bases left between them. The CDR3 covers 19 residues. CDR3 loop: CATSRGLVRRVKSYNEQFF. The CDR3, as DNA: TGTGCCACCAGCAGAGGACTAGTCCGAAGAGTTAAATCCTACAATGAGCAGTTCTTC.

This clone was counted once. The chain links TRBV6-6 to TRBJ2-2; D remains unclear. The ends were cut back, 7 bases at V and 3 bases at J, with 15 bases in the middle. Germline values: CDR1 MNHNY, CDR2 SVGAGI (reference sequence). The CDR3 is 15 residues long. CDR3 DNA sequence: TGTGCCAGCACTCTTAGTTTCGGGTACACCGGGGAGCTGTTTTTT. It is translated as CASTLSFGYTGELFF.

This sequence joins TRBV5-1 and TRBJ1-1, with 7 bases aligning to TRBD1. The CDR3 runs 14 residues. V gave up 4 bases and J gave up 4 bases; unmatched junction bases: 7. Germline loops: CDR1 SGHRS, CDR2 YFSETQ. CDR3 sequence reads: CASSLEQGSTEAFF. The CDR3 DNA follows: TGCGCCAGCAGCCTTGAACAGGGGTCCACTGAAGCTTTCTTT. Combining the CDR3 with reference TRBV5-1 and TRBJ1-1 gives the whole variable domain KAGVTQTPRYLIKTRGQQVTLSCSPISGHRSVSWYQQTPGQGLQFLFEYFSETQRNKGNFPGRFSGRQFSNSRSEMNVSTLELGDSALYLCASSLEQGSTEAFFGQGTRLTVV.

The V and J genes are TRBV10-3 and TRBJ2-1; 7 nucleotides agree with TRBD2. Germline V lookup: CDR1 ENHRY, CDR2 SYGVKD. The ends lost 6 bases at V and 0 bases at J; junction bases unmatched: 2. The CDR3 consists of 14 residues. CDR3 nucleotides: TGTGCCATCAGAGCGGGGAGCTCCTACAATGAGCAGTTCTTC. This gives the protein CAIRAGSSYNEQFF.

The V call is TRBV28, the J call TRBJ1-5; tentative D call: TRBD1 (5 bases). This CDR3 has 13 residues. The germline V gene encodes CDR1 MDHEN and CDR2 SYDVKM. V was shortened by 4 bases and J by 8 bases, with 12 bases between the two germline ends. The CDR3: CASSSGLVKPQHF. CDR3 in DNA: TGTGCCAGCAGTTCAGGGTTGGTGAAGCCCCAGCATTTT.

This sequence joins TRBV19 and TRBJ2-3, with 10 bases identical to TRBD1. The germline V gene has CDR1 LNHDA and CDR2 SQIVND (reference sequence). The trim removed 8 bases at V and 1 base at J, leaving 9 bases unmatched. The CDR3 totals 16 residues. CDR3 sequence reads: CASRRTGTGGTDTQYF. The CDR3 region has the DNA TGTGCCAGTCGACGAACCGGGACAGGGGGCACAGATACGCAGTATTTT.

The gene calls are TRBV28 and TRBJ1-3; 9 positions agree with TRBD1. This CDR3 comprises 16 residues. The V and J ends lost 6 bases and 4 bases, in that order; junction bases with no gene match: 10. Germline loops: CDR1 MDHEN, CDR2 SYDVKM. The CDR3 DNA sequence: TGTGCCAGCAGGCGCTCCACAGGGGGCAGGGGAAACACCATATATTTT. Its translation is CASRRSTGGRGNTIYF.

The genes are TRBV7-2 and TRBJ2-7, with 11 bases that match TRBD2. Germline CDR1 and CDR2: SGHTA and FQGNSA. The CDR3 has 15 residues. With V trimmed by 4 bases and J by 5 bases, 7 bases remained unmatched. The CDR3 sequence: CASSSLAGGPHEQYF. CDR3 in DNA: TGTGCCAGCAGCTCCTTAGCGGGGGGGCCACACGAGCAGTACTTC.

DNA of the CDR3: TGTGCCAGCAGCCAGGTAGTTGGGGGGGAAGATACGCAGTATTTT. Translated: CASSQVVGGEDTQYF. The V and J genes are TRBV9 and TRBJ2-3; 7 nucleotides align to TRBD2. Germline trimming cut 4 bases from V and 5 bases from J; bases unmatched to any gene: 10. The CDR3 loop spans 15 amino acids. From germline, CDR1 is SGDLS and CDR2 YYNGEE.

This chain joins TRBV2 and TRBJ2-1, with D maybe TRBD2 (5 bases). Germline V gene lookup returns CDR1 SNHLY and CDR2 FYNNEI. This CDR3 is 13 amino acids long. Trimming took 4 bases from V and 9 from J, leaving 13 bases between them. The CDR3 loop reads CASSGRPSGEQFF. The CDR3 DNA sequence: TGTGCCAGCAGTGGGAGGCCCTCTGGTGAGCAGTTCTTC.

The V and J genes are TRBV5-4 and TRBJ2-3; D ambiguous. CDR3 length: 14 residues. Trimming stripped 1 base from V and 2 bases from J, with 8 bases between. The germline CDR1 and CDR2 sequences are SGHNT and YYREEE (reference sequence). Here the CDR3 reads CASSLLADTDTQYF. The CDR3 nucleotides read TGTGCCAGCAGCTTGCTTGCGGACACAGATACGCAGTATTTT.

The rearrangement joins TRBV5-6 to TRBJ2-3; 8 positions agree with TRBD2. The CDR3 spans 15 residues. The germline V gene has CDR1 SGHDT and CDR2 YYEEEE. J gave up 7 bases and V 1 base, and 8 bases lay outside the gene matches. The CDR3 region is CASSLRLAGLNTQYF. As DNA, the CDR3 is TGTGCCAGCAGCTTGCGGCTAGCGGGTTTGAATACGCAGTATTTT.

The genes are TRBV9 and TRBJ2-7; 12 nucleotides match TRBD2. The V gene's germline CDR1 is SGDLS and CDR2 YYNGEE. After removal of 6 bases from V and 5 bases from J, the junction contained 15 bases not matched to a gene. The CDR3 totals 17 residues. CDR3 residues: CASTSGRLAGGQNEQYF. The DNA of the CDR3 is TGTGCCAGCACCTCGGGACGGCTAGCGGGGGGGCAGAACGAGCAGTACTTC.